The clone carrying this TCR beta chain was detected ten times or more. The antigen is unknown. Time point described: newly diagnosed GD, antithyroid drugs for less than 3 months. Extracted PBMC RNA gave rise to the TCR library. The data originate from a study of regulatory T cells in long-lasting Graves disease. Overall study: Under 3 months of antithyroid drugs had been taken by newly diagnosed Graves' patients.

TCR beta libraries were built with iRepertoire HTBI primers and Arm-PCR of CDR3 regions. TCRdb independently ran MiXCR on the multiplex PCR reads; one entry per CDR3 protein. This sample yields about 620,000 distinct CDR3 sequences, of which around 15% are seen a single time; more than 15% belongs to the top ten. Study-level points and caveats: TCR diversity was lower in persistent Graves' patients (versus newly diagnosed ones).

Germline CDR1 is SGHTA and CDR2 is FQGNSA. This CDR3 is built from 15 residues. The junction had 7 bases not matched to a gene; V was cut back by 6 bases and J by 1 base. The sample also formed part of further work on T cells in Graves' hyperthyroidism and ophthalmopathy. As that report states: Exclusion criteria comprised uncontrolled infection, other autoimmune disease, pregnancy or lactation. Most thyroid clonotypes with frequency above 0.001 were detected in blood.

Sequenced material: peripheral blood mononuclear cells (PBMCs), taken at new diagnosis, from a patient treated with antithyroid drugs. The clonotype comes from a woman aged 25 to 45 with Graves disease. V gene TRBV7-2 combines with J gene TRBJ2-3; 7 bases are a match to TRBD1. CDR3 nucleotides: TGTGCCAGCAGAGCAACAGGACAGGGCACAGATACGCAGTATTTT. It yields the protein CASRATGQGTDTQYF.